One and the same sample provided the 18 T cell receptor beta chains below, sequenced in a study of blood T cell repertoires in COVID-19. Profiling relied on immunoSEQ multiplex PCR, and the TCRdb table lists in-frame clones only, not all of them. The sample holds about 220,000 clones; 83% are singletons and the top ten take roughly 5%. Sequenced: PBMCs or T cells enriched from blood (not recorded which). All receptors derive from a woman aged 45-60 years who had been exposed to COVID-19.

This chain joins TRBV5-1 and TRBJ1-6; no clear D gene. Trimming left V 0 bases short and J 7 bases short, with 8 bases between. Germline CDR1 SGHRS, CDR2 YFSETQ. The CDR3 extends over 14 amino acids. The CDR3 loop reads CASSLGKPNSPLHF. The DNA for the CDR3 is TGCGCCAGCAGCTTGGGAAAGCCAAATTCACCCCTCCACTTT.

CDR3 nucleotide sequence: TGTGCCAGCAGCCCGGGACACTCTGGAAACACCATATATTTT. Translated: CASSPGHSGNTIYF. The chain has TRBV28 and TRBJ1-3, with D maybe TRBD1 (6 bases). The CDR3 runs 14 residues. Germline V gene data show CDR1 as MDHEN and CDR2 as SYDVKM. V was clipped by 6 bases and J by 0 bases, with 9 bases between them.

The chain joins TRBV10-2 to TRBJ2-1; 7 nucleotides align to TRBD1. The CDR3 loop spans 15 amino acids. CDR1 WSHSY and CDR2 SAAADI come from the germline V gene. V was pared by 7 bases and J by 10 bases, with 16 bases of the junction left unmatched. CDR3 sequence reads: CASKPPGTVVMEQFF. CDR3 in DNA: TGCGCCAGCAAACCCCCCGGGACAGTAGTGATGGAGCAGTTCTTC.

The chain joins TRBV5-1 to TRBJ1-1; tentative D call: TRBD1 (5 bases). Germline V gene data show CDR1 as SGHRS and CDR2 as YFSETQ. This CDR3 spans 13 amino acids. Trimming shortened V by 2 bases and J by 1 base, and 6 bases separated the two germline ends. This CDR3 is CASSFQGNTEAFF. The CDR3 region has the DNA TGCGCCAGCAGCTTTCAGGGGAACACTGAAGCTTTCTTT.

V and J are TRBV19 and TRBJ1-2; 9 bases match TRBD1. Looked up from germline, CDR1 is LNHDA and CDR2 is SQIVND (reference sequence). After removal of 2 bases from V and 4 bases from J, the junction contained 8 bases not matched to a gene. This CDR3 region has 16 residues. The CDR3 DNA reads as TGTGCCAGTAGTATATCAACAGGGGGCGCGGGCTATGGCTACACCTTC. It is translated as CASSISTGGAGYGYTF.

CDR3 in amino acids: CASSLVEADGYTF. CDR3 DNA: TGTGCCAGCAGCTTAGTGGAGGCGGATGGCTACACCTTC. V and J are TRBV7-2 and TRBJ1-2; D ambiguous. Trimming shortened V by 1 base and J by 6 bases, and 9 bases separated the two germline ends. Per germline, CDR1 SGHTA and CDR2 FQGNSA. The CDR3 is 13 amino acids.

The chain couples TRBV28 to TRBJ1-1; perhaps TRBD1 as D (5 bases). With 5 bases removed from V and 1 base from J, the gap between germline ends came to 14 bases. This CDR3 has 15 amino acids. Germline CDR1 is MDHEN and CDR2 is SYDVKM. The CDR3 loop reads CASSPAGSGNTEAFF. CDR3 nucleotide sequence: TGTGCCAGCAGTCCCGCAGGGTCGGGGAACACTGAAGCTTTCTTT.

The chain uses TRBV5-1 and TRBJ1-5, with 9 bases aligning to TRBD1. The J segment lost 7 bases and the V segment lost 4 bases, leaving 6 bases of the junction unmatched. CDR1 is SGHRS and CDR2 is YFSETQ in the germline V gene. CDR3 length: 14 amino acids. The CDR3 bases are TGCGCCAGCAGCCTAGGGACAGGGCAACAGCCCCAGCATTTT. Protein product: CASSLGTGQQPQHF.

This clone was detected only once. This chain links TRBV6-2 or TRBV6-3 with TRBJ1-3; TRBD1 is a possible D gene (6 bases). Germline V gene sequence: CDR1 MNHEY, CDR2 SVGEGT. With 5 bases removed from V and 1 base from J, the gap between germline ends came to 18 bases. The CDR3 length is 17 residues. CDR3 sequence (DNA): TGTGCCAGCAGTACCCCCCAACCCCAGGGGTCTGGAAACACCATATATTTT. Its protein is CASSTPQPQGSGNTIYF.

J is TRBJ2-1 and V is TRBV19, with 9 bases fitting TRBD2. Losses at the gene ends were 3 bases for V and 4 bases for J; bases not matched to a gene: 10. CDR3 length equals 17 residues. Germline assignment: CDR1 LNHDA and CDR2 SQIVND (reference sequence). The CDR3 loop is CASSMQGGGAGYNEQFF. The CDR3, as DNA: TGTGCCAGTAGTATGCAAGGCGGGGGGGCTGGTTACAATGAGCAGTTCTTC.

The chain is built from TRBV7-9 and TRBJ2-3; D is possibly TRBD2 (6 bases). The V and J ends lost 1 base and 7 bases respectively, with 15 bases between them. Germline lookup yields CDR1 SEHNR and CDR2 FQNEAQ (reference sequence). The CDR3 has 15 residues. CDR3 loop: CASSLDTGVVNTQYF. CDR3 bases: TGTGCCAGCAGCTTAGATACGGGGGTCGTGAATACGCAGTATTTT. The complete variable domain, with remaining parts taken from reference TRBV7-9 and TRBJ2-3, reads DTGVSQNPRHKITKRGQNVTFRCDPISEHNRLYWYRQTLGQGPEFLTYFQNEAQLEKSRLLSDRFSAERPKGSFSTLEIQRTEQGDSAMYLCASSLDTGVVNTQYFGPGTRLTVL.

This clone has a single count. The chain recombines TRBV10-1 with TRBJ2-3, with D perhaps TRBD2 (5 bases). This CDR3 contains 13 residues. Germline V gene sequence: CDR1 WNHNN, CDR2 SYGVQD (reference sequence). V was pared by 0 bases and J by 8 bases, with 9 bases between. The CDR3 sequence is CASSESGVSTQYF. DNA of the CDR3: TGCGCCAGCAGTGAGTCCGGGGTATCTACGCAGTATTTT.

The CDR3 spells CASRRDRESYGYTF. The CDR3 coding sequence is TGTGCCTCTCGGCGGGACAGGGAGAGCTATGGCTACACCTTC. V and J are TRBV10-3 and TRBJ1-2, with 9 bases that match TRBD1. The germline gives CDR1 ENHRY, CDR2 SYGVKD. Unmatched junction bases numbered 11, after V lost 11 bases and J lost 4 bases. The CDR3 runs 14 residues.

This clone came up a few times. The chain is built from TRBV28 and TRBJ1-6; D is undetermined. Germline CDR1 is MDHEN and CDR2 is SYDVKM. Trimming stripped 2 bases from V and 3 bases from J, with 14 bases between. The CDR3 length is 17 residues. The CDR3 spells CASSLRSARNYNSPLHF. The CDR3 DNA follows: TGTGCCAGCAGTTTACGGTCCGCAAGAAACTATAATTCACCCCTCCACTTT.

This sequence joins TRBV3-1 (or the pseudogene TRBV3-2) and TRBJ1-1; 7 positions agree with TRBD1. Germline V gene sequence: CDR1 LGHDT, CDR2 YNNKEL (reference sequence). Trimming at V came to 4 bases and at J to 5 bases, leaving 7 bases not matched to a gene. The CDR3 has 14 residues. CDR3 residues: CASSPNRGGTEAFF. DNA for the CDR3: TGTGCCAGCAGCCCTAACAGGGGCGGGACTGAAGCTTTCTTT.

CDR3 sequence (DNA): TGTGCCAGCAGCCAAGGCAATAGCGGGAAAGATACGCAGTATTTT. Amino acid sequence: CASSQGNSGKDTQYF. The chain has TRBV3-1 (or the pseudogene TRBV3-2) and TRBJ2-3; 8 nucleotides agree with TRBD2. The CDR3 contains 15 residues. CDR1 is LGHDT and CDR2 is YNNKEL in the germline V gene (reference sequence). V gave up 1 base and J gave up 5 bases; unmatched junction bases: 5.

This clone was found once. In the same sample, other DNA sequences code for this CDR3. Here the CDR3 DNA reads TGTGCCAGCAGCCAAGATTGGGGGGGCAATCAGCCCCAGCATTTT. Translating it yields CASSQDWGGNQPQHF. The chain couples TRBV3-1 (or the pseudogene TRBV3-2) to TRBJ1-5; D is perhaps TRBD1 (5 bases). Germline V gene sequence: CDR1 LGHDT, CDR2 YNNKEL (reference sequence). The CDR3 runs 15 residues. V was cut by 0 bases and J by 2 bases, with 8 bases left in between.

As concerns this clone: Other nucleotide sequences from this sample produce the same CDR3. The chain recombines TRBV7-8 with TRBJ1-1, with D unresolved. Germline V gene data show CDR1 as SGHVS and CDR2 as FQNEAQ. V was trimmed by 5 bases and J by 0 bases, leaving 13 bases between them. The CDR3 loop spans 15 amino acids. The CDR3 nucleotides are TGTGCCAGCAGCCCGCGGACGGGGTTGAACACTGAAGCTTTCTTT. This encodes CASSPRTGLNTEAFF.